This TCR beta chain is drawn from a study of blood T cell repertoires in COVID-19. The table came from immunoSEQ multiplex PCR; TCRdb's copy has only in-frame clones and leaves some out. The data hold approximately 270,000 clones, with about nine tenths observed a single time. Each recovered donor of Cohort 3 presented with two negative PCRs, clearance, or symptom resolution. After removal of 6 bases from V and 6 bases from J, the junction contained 16 bases not matched to a gene. CDR1 and CDR2 (germline): SGHVS, FNYEAQ. This CDR3 is built from 16 residues. The chain joins TRBV7-6 to TRBJ1-2, with 7 bases identical to TRBD1. Sequencing was carried out using PBMCs or T cells enriched from blood (not recorded which). The sequence was obtained from a man in his forties or fifties who had recovered from COVID-19. The chain's CDR3 is CASRERQGRFMDGYTF. The CDR3 nucleotides are TGTGCCAGCAGAGAACGACAGGGCCGATTTATGGATGGCTACACCTTC.